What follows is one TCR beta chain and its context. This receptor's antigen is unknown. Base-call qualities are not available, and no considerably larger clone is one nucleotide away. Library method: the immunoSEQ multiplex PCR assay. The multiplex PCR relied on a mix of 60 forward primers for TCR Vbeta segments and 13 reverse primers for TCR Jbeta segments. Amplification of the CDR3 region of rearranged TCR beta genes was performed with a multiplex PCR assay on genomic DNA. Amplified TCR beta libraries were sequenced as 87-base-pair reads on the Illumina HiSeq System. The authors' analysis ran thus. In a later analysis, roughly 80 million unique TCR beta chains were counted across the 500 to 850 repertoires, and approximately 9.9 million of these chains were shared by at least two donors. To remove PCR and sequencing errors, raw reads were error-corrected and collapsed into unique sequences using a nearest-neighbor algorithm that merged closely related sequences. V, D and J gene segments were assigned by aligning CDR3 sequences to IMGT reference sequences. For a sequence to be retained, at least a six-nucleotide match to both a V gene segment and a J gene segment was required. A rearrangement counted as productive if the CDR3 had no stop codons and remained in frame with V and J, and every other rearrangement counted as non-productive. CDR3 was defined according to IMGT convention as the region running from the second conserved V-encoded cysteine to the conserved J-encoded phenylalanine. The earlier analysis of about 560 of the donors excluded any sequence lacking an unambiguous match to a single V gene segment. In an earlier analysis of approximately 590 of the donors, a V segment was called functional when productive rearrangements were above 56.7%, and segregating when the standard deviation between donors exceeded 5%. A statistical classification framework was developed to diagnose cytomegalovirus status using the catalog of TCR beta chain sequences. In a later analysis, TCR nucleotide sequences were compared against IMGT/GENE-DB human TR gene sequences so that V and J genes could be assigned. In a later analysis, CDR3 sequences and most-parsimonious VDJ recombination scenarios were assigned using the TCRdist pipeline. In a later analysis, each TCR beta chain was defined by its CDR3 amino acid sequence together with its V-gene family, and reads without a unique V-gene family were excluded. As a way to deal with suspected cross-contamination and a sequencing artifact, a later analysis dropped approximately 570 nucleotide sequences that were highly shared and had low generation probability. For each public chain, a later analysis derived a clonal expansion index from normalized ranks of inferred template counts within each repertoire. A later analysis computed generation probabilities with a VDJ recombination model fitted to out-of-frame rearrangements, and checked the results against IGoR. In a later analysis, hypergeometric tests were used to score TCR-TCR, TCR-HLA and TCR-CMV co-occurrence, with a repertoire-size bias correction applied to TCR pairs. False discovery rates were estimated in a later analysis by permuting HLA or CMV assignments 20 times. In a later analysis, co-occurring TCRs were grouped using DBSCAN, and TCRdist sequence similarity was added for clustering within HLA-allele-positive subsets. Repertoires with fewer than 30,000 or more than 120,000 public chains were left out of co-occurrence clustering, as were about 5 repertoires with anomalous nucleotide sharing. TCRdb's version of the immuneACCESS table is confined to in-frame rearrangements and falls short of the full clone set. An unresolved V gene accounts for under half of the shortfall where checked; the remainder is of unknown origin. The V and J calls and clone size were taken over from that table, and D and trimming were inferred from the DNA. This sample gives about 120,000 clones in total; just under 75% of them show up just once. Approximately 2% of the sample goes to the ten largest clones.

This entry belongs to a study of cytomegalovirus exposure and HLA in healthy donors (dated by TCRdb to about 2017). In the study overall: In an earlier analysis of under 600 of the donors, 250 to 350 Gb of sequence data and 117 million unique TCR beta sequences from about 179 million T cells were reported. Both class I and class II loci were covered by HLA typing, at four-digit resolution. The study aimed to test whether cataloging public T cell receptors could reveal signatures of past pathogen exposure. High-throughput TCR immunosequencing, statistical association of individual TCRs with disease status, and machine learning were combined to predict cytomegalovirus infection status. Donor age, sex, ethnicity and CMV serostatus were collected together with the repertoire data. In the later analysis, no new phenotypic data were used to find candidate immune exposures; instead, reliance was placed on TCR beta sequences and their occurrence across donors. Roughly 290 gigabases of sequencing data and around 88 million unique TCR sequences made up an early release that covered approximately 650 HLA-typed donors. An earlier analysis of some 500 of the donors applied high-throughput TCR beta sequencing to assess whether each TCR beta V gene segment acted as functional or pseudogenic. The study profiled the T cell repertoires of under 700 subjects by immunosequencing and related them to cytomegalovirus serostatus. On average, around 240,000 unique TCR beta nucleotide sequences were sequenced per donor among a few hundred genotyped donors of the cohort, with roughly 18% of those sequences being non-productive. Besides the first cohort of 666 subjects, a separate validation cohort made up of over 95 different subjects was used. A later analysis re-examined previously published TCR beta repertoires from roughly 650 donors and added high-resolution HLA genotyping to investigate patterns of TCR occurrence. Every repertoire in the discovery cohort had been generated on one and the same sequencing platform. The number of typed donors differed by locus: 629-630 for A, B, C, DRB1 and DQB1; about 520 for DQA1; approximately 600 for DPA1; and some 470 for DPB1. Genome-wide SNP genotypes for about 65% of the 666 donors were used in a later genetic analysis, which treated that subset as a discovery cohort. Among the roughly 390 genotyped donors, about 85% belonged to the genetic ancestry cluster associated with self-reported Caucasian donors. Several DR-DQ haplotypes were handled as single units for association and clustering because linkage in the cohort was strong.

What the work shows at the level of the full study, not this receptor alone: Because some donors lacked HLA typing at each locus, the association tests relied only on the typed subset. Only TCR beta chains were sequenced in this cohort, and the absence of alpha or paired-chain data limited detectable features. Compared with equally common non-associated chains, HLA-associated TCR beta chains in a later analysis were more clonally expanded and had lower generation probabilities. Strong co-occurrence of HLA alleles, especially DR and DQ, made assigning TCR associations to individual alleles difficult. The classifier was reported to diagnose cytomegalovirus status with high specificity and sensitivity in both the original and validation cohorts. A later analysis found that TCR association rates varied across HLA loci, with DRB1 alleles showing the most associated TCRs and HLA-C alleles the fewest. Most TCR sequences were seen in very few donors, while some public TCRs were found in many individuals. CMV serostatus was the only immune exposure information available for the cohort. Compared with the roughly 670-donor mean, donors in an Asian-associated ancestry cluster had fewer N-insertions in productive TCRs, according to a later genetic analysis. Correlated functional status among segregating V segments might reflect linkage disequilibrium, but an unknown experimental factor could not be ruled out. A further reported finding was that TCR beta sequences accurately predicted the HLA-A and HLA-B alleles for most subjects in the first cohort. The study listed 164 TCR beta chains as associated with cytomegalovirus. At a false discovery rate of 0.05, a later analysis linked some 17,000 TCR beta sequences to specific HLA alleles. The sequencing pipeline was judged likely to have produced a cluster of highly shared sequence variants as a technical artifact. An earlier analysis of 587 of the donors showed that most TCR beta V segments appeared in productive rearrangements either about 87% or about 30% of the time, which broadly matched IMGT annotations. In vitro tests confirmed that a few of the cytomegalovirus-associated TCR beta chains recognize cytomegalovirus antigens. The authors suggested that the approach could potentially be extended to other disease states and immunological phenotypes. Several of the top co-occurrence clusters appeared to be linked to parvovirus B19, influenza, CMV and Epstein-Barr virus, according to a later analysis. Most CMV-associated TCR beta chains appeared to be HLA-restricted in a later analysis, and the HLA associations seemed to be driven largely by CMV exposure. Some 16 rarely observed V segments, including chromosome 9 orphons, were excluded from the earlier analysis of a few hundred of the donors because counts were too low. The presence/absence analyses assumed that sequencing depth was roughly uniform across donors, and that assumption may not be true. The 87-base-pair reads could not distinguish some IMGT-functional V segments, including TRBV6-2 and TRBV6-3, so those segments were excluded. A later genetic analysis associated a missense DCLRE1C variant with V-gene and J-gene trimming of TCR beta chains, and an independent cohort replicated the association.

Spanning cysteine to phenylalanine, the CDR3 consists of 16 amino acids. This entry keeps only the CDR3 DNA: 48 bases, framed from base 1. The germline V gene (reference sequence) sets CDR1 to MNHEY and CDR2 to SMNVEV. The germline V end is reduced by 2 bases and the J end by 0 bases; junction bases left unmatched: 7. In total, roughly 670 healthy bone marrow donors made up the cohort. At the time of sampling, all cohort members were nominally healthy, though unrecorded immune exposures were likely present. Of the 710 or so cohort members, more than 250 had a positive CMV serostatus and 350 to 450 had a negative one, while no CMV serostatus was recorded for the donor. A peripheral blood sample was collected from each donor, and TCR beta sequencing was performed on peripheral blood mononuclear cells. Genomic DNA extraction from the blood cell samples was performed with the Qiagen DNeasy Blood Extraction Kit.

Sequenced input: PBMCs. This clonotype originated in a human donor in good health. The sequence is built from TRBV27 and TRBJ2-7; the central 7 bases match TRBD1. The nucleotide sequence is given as TGTGCCAGCAGTTTAGTCTCACAGGGGCTCTCCTACGAGCAGTACTTC. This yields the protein CASSLVSQGLSYEQYF.